Listed below are T cell receptor beta chains from one sample, sequenced in a study of blood T cells in healthy people across ages. TCRdb re-called the 5' RACE reads through MiXCR, storing one row per CDR3 protein. The sample has 700,000 to 900,000 distinct CDR3 sequences, 25% to 30% seen once. These data are also associated with another study on T cells of mothers and their children.

The sequenced sample consisted of blood. All receptors derive from a boy aged 5-17 years in good health. The CDR3 runs from the conserved cysteine through the conserved F or W. A D gene is named only where the DNA matches it firmly. A clone size is listed for some rows: how often the clone was seen (once, few, many), or a class if it is expanded.

v_call	d_call	j_call	cdr3_length	clone_size	cdr3_aa	cdr3_nt
TRBV5-1	TRBD2	TRBJ2-5	15	few	CASSLLLAGGETQYF	TGCGCCAGCAGCTTGTTACTAGCGGGAGGCGAGACCCAGTACTTC
TRBV7-9	.	TRBJ2-1	12	few	CASSHMEREQFF	TGTGCCAGCAGCCACATGGAGCGGGAGCAGTTCTTC
TRBV12-3/TRBV12-4	.	TRBJ1-2	13	few	CASSFWQGHGYTF	TGTGCCAGCAGTTTCTGGCAGGGGCACGGCTACACCTTC
TRBV12-3/TRBV12-4	TRBD2	TRBJ2-5	13	.	CASSGGDQGTQYF	TGTGCCAGCAGTGGGGGGGACCAGGGGACCCAGTACTTC
TRBV7-7	.	TRBJ1-4	16	.	CASSPGQYATNEKLFF	TGTGCCAGCAGCCCCGGACAGTATGCAACTAATGAAAAACTGTTTTTT
TRBV2	.	TRBJ1-2	15	few	CASSEFRGLDYGYTF	TGTGCCAGCAGTGAATTCCGAGGTTTAGACTATGGCTACACCTTC
TRBV7-2	TRBD1	TRBJ2-5	15	.	CASSLVQGVRVTQYF	TGTGCCAGCAGCTTAGTTCAGGGGGTCCGAGTGACCCAGTACTTC
TRBV29-1	.	TRBJ1-2	14	few	CSVEDRAQGHGYTF	TGCAGCGTTGAAGATCGCGCCCAGGGGCACGGCTACACCTTC
TRBV27	.	TRBJ2-3	15	.	CASSPVLIRTDTQYF	TGTGCCAGCAGTCCAGTACTCATCCGCACGGATACGCAGTATTTT
TRBV11-2	.	TRBJ2-7	15	.	CASSLTAGFSYGQYF	TGTGCCAGCAGCTTAACCGCGGGGTTCTCCTACGGGCAGTACTTC
TRBV11-2	.	TRBJ2-5	13	.	CASREGGGETQYF	TGTGCCAGCCGCGAAGGAGGGGGGGAGACCCAGTACTTC
TRBV30	.	TRBJ2-5	13	.	CAWSVRERAKQYF	TGTGCCTGGAGTGTACGGGAAAGGGCGAAGCAGTACTTC
TRBV25-1	.	TRBJ2-7	13	.	CASSERGEYEQYF	TGTGCCAGCAGTGAGAGAGGGGAATACGAGCAGTACTTC
TRBV28	.	TRBJ2-5	13	.	CASKKGDRETQYF	TGTGCCAGCAAAAAGGGGGATCGGGAGACCCAGTACTTC